This T cell receptor beta chain was sequenced during a study of T cell responses to AZD1222 COVID-19 vaccine. Germline V gene data show CDR1 as SEHNR and CDR2 as FQNEAQ (reference sequence). This CDR3 is 16 amino acids long. V lost 0 bases and J 3 bases, leaving 13 bases between the germline ends. Data came from immunoSEQ multiplex PCR; TCRdb stores just in-frame clones and leaves some out. The table shows around 130,000 clones, with 94% occurring only once. The sample consisted of peripheral blood, taken on day 0 of AZD1222 vaccination. The chain employs TRBV7-9 and TRBJ2-3; D possibly corresponds to TRBD2 (6 bases). This TCR derives from an adult in good health. The CDR3 sequence is CASSLAPVLATDTQYF. The CDR3 region has the DNA TGTGCCAGCAGCTTAGCGCCAGTACTAGCAACAGATACGCAGTATTTT.